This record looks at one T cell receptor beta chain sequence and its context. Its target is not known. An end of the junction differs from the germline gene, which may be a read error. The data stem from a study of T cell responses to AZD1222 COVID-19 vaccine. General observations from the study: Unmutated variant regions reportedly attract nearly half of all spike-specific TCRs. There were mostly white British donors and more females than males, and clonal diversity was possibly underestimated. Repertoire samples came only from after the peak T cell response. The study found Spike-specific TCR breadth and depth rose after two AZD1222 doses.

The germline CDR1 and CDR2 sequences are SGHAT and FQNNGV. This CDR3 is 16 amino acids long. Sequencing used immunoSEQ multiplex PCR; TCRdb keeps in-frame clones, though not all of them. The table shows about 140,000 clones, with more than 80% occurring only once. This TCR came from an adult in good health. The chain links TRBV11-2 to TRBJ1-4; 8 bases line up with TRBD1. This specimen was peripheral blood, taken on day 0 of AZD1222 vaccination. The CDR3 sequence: CASSLTNRGSNEKLFF. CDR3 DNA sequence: TGTGCCAGCAGCTTAACTAACAGGGGGTCTAACGAAAAACTGTTTTTT.